The entry below describes one T cell receptor beta chain. These data belong to a study of T cell changes during pregnancy in multiple sclerosis. Trimming took off 0 bases at V and 2 bases at J, with 14 bases between the two ends. Looked up from germline, CDR1 is SGHRS and CDR2 is YFSETQ. The CDR3 is 16 amino acids. Libraries were prepared by immunoSEQ multiplex PCR; TCRdb keeps only in-frame clonotypes and omits some of them. The sample records almost 65,000 clones, 80% to 95% being singletons. The chain has TRBV5-1 and TRBJ1-2; the D gene is possibly TRBD1 (5 bases). This TCR was sampled from a female donor with multiple sclerosis, enrolled in a pregnancy study. Sequencing was performed on peripheral blood, taken in the first trimester of pregnancy. The chain's CDR3 is CASSLADRGLNYGYTF. The CDR3 nucleotides read TGCGCCAGCAGCTTGGCAGATCGGGGGTTGAACTATGGCTACACCTTC.